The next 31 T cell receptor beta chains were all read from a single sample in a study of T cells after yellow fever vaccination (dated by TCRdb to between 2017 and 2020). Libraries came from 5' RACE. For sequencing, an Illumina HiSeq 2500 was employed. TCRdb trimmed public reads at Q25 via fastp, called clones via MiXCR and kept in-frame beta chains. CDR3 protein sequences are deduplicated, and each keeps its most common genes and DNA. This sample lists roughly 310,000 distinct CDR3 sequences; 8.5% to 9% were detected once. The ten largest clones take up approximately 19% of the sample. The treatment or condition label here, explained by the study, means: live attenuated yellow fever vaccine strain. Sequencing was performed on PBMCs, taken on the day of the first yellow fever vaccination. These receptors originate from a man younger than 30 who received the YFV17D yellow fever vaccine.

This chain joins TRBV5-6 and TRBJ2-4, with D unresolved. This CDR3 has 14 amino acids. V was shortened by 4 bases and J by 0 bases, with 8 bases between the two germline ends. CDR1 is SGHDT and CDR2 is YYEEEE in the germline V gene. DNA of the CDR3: TGTGCCAGCAGCCCAGAGACAGCCAAAAACATTCAGTACTTC. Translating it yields CASSPETAKNIQYF.

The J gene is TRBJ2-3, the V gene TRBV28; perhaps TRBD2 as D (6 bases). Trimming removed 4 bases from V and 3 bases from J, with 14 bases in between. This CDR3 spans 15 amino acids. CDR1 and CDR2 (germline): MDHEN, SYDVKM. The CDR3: CASSSGGASTDTQYF. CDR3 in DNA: TGTGCCAGCAGTTCGGGCGGGGCATCGACAGATACGCAGTATTTT. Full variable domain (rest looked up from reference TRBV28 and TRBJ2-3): DVKVTQSSRYLVKRTGEKVFLECVQDMDHENMFWYRQDPGLGLRLIYFSYDVKMKEKGDIPEGYSVSREKKERFSLILESASTNQTSMYLCASSSGGASTDTQYFGPGTRLTVL.

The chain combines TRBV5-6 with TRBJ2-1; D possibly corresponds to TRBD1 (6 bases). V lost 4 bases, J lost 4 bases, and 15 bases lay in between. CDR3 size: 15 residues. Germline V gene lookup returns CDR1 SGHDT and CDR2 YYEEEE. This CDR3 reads CASSTGYEIYNEQFF. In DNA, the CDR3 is TGTGCCAGCAGCACAGGGTACGAGATTTACAATGAGCAGTTCTTC.

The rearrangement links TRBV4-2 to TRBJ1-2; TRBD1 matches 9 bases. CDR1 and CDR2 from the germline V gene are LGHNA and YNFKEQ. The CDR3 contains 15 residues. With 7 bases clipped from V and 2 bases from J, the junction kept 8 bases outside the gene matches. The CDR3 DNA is TGTGCCAGCACCCCTGGGACAGGGTCAAACTATGGCTACACCTTC. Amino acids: CASTPGTGSNYGYTF.

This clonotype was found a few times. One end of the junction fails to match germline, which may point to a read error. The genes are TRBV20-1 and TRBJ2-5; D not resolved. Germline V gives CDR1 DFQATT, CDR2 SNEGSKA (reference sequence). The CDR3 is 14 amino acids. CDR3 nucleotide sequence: TGCAGTGTCCTATACACCGATCGCCAAAAGACCCAGTACTTC. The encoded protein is CSVLYTDRQKTQYF.

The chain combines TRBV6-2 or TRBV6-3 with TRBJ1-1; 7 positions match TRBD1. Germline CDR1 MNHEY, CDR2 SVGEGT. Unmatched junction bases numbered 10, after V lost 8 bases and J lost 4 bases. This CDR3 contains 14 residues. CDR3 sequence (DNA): TGTGCCAGCCGCAACAGGGGAGGGAGCACTGAAGCTTTCTTT. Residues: CASRNRGGSTEAFF.

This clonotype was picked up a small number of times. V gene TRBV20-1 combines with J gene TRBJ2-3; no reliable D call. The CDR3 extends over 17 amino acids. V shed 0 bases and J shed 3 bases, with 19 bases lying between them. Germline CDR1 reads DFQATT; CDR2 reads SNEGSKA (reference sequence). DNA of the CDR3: TGCAGTGCTAGAGAGGAACAAGGCAACTGGGATACAGATACGCAGTATTTT. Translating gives CSAREEQGNWDTDTQYF.

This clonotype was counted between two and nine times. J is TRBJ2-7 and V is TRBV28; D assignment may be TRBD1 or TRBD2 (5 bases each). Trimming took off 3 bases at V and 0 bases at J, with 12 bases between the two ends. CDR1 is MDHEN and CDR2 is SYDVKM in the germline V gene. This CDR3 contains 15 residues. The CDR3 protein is CASSFAPGPSYEQYV. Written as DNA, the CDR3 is TGTGCCAGCAGTTTTGCGCCGGGACCCTCCTACGAGCAGTACGTC.

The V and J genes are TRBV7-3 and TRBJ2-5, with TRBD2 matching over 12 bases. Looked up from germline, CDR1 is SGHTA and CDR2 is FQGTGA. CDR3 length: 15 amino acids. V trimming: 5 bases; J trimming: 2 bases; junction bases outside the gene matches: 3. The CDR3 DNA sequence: TGTGCCAGCAGCGCCACTAGCGGGGGGCAAGAGACCCAGTACTTC. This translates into CASSATSGGQETQYF.

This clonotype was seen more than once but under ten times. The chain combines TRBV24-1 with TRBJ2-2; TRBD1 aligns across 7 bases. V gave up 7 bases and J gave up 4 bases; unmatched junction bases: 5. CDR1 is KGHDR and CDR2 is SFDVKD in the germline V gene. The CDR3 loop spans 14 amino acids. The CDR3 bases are TGTGCCACCAGCCCCGGACAGGCCACCGGGGAGCTGTTTTTT. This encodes CATSPGQATGELFF.

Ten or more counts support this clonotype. CDR3 in DNA: TGCGCCAGCAGCTTGGTCCCAACAGGAGGATTGAATGAAAAACTGTTTTTT. This encodes CASSLVPTGGLNEKLFF. The chain joins TRBV5-1 to TRBJ1-4; weak D call: TRBD1 (5 bases). The CDR3 length is 17 residues. V lost 0 bases and J 5 bases, leaving 17 bases between the germline ends. Germline V gives CDR1 SGHRS, CDR2 YFSETQ.

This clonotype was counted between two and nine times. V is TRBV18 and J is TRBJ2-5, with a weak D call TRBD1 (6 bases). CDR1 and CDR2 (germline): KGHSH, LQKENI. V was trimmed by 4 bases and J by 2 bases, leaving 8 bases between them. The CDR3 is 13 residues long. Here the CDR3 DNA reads TGTGCCAGCTCACAGGACAGTCAAGAGACCCAGTACTTC. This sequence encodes CASSQDSQETQYF.

The CDR3 DNA reads as TGCGCCAGCAGCCCGGCCAGGATTTCCTATAATTCACCCCTCCACTTT. This encodes CASSPARISYNSPLHF. The gene calls are TRBV4-1 and TRBJ1-6; D ambiguous. Trimming left V 4 bases short and J 1 base short, with 11 bases between. This CDR3 is 16 amino acids long. The germline CDR1 and CDR2 sequences are MGHRA and YSYEKL.

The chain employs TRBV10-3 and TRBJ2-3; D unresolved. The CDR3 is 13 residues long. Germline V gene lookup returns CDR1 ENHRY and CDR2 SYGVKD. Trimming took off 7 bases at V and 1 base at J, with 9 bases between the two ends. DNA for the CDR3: TGTGCCATCATGAGCTCGGGCACAGATACGCAGTATTTT. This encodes CAIMSSGTDTQYF.

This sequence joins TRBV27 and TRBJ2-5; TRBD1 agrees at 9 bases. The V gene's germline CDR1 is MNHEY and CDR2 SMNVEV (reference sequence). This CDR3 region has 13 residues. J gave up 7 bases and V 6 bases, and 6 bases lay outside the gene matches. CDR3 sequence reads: CASSSQGAGTQYF. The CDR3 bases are TGTGCCAGCAGCTCACAGGGGGCTGGGACCCAGTACTTC.

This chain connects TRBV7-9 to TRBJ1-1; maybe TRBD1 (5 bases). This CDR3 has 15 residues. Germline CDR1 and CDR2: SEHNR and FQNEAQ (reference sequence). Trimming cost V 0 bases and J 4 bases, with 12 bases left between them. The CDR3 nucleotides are TGTGCCAGCAGCTTAGCGCGGGGCCTCCGCACTGAAGCTTTCTTT. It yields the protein CASSLARGLRTEAFF.

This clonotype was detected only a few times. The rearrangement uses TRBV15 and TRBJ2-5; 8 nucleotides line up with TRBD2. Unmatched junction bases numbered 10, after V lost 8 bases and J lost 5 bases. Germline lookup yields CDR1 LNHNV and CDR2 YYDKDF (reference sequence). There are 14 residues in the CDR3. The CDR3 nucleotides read TGTGCCACCGGACCGAGGACTAGCAAGGAGACCCAGTACTTC. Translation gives CATGPRTSKETQYF. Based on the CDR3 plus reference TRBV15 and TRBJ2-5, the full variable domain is DAMVIQNPRYQVTQFGKPVTLSCSQTLNHNVMYWYQQKSSQAPKLLFHYYDKDFNNEADTPDNFQSRRPNTSFCFLDIRSPGLGDTAMYLCATGPRTSKETQYFGPGTRLLVL.

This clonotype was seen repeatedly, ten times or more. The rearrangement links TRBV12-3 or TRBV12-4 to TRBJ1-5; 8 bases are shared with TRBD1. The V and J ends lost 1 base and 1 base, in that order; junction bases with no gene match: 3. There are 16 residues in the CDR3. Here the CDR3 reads CASSLEDRVSNQPQHF. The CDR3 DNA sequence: TGTGCCAGCAGTTTAGAGGACAGGGTAAGCAATCAGCCCCAGCATTTT.

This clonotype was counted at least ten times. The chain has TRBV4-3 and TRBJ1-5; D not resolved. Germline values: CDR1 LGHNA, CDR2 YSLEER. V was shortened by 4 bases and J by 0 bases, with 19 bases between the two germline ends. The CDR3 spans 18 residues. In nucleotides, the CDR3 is TGCGCCAGCAGCCCCGGGATTGGAGGGCCGTATAGCAATCAGCCCCAGCATTTT. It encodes CASSPGIGGPYSNQPQHF.

Here the CDR3 reads CASRVTGKADTQYF. In DNA form, the CDR3 reads TGCGCCAGCAGAGTGACAGGGAAGGCAGATACGCAGTATTTT. The rearrangement joins TRBV5-1 to TRBJ2-3; TRBD1 agrees at 7 bases. The length of the CDR3 is 14 residues. The trim removed 5 bases at V and 4 bases at J, leaving 7 bases unmatched. Germline CDR1 SGHRS, CDR2 YFSETQ.

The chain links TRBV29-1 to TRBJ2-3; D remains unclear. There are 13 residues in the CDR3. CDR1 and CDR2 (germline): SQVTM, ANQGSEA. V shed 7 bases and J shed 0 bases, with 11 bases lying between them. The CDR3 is CSAILLSTDTQYF. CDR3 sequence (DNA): TGCAGCGCGATTCTACTTAGCACAGATACGCAGTATTTT.

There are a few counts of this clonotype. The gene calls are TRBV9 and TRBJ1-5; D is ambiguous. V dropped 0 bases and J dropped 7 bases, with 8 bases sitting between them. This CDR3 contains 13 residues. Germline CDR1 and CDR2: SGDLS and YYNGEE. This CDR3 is CASSVAGMQPQHF. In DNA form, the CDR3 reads TGTGCCAGCAGCGTAGCGGGGATGCAGCCCCAGCATTTT.

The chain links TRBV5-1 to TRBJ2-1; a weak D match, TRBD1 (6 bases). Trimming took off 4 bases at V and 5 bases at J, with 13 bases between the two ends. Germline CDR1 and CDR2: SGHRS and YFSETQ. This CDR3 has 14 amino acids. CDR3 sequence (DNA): TGCGCCAGCAGCATCCGGGACATAGACAATGAGCAGTTCTTC. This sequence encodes CASSIRDIDNEQFF. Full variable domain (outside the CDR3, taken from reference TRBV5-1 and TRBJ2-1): KAGVTQTPRYLIKTRGQQVTLSCSPISGHRSVSWYQQTPGQGLQFLFEYFSETQRNKGNFPGRFSGRQFSNSRSEMNVSTLELGDSALYLCASSIRDIDNEQFFGPGTRLTVL.

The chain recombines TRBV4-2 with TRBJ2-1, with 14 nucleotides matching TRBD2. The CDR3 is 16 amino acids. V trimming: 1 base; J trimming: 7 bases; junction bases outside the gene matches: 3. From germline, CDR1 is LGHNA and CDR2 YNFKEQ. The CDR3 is CASSQVGTSGGNEQFF. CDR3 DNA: TGTGCCAGCAGCCAAGTAGGGACTAGCGGGGGAAATGAGCAGTTCTTC.

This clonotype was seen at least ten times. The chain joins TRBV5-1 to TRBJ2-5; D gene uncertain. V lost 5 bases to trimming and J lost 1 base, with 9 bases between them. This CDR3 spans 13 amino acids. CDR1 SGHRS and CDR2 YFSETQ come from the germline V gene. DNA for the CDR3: TGCGCCAGCAGTCCGGACGGCCAAGAGACCCAGTACTTC. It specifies CASSPDGQETQYF.

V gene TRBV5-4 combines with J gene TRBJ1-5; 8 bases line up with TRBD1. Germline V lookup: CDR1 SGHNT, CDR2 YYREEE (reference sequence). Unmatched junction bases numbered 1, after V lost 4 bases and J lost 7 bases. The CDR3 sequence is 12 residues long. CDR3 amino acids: CASSRQGQPQHF. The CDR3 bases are TGTGCCAGCAGCCGACAGGGGCAGCCCCAGCATTTT.

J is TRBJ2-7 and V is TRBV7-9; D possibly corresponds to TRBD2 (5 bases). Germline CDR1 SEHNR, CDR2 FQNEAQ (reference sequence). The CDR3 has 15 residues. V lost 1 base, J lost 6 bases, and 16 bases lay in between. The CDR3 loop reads CASSLGAGLASEQYV. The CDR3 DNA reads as TGTGCCAGCAGCTTAGGGGCAGGACTCGCCAGCGAGCAGTACGTC.

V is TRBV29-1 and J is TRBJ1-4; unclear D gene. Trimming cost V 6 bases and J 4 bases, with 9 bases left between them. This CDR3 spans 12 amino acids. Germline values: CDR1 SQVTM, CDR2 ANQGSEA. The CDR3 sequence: CSVSQDNEKLFF. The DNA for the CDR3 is TGCAGCGTATCACAAGATAATGAAAAACTGTTTTTT.

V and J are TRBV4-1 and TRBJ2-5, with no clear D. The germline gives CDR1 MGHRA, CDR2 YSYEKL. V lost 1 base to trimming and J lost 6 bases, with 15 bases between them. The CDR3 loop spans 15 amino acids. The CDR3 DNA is TGCGCCAGCAGCCAAGTCGGCGTGGGGTCGAAGACCCAGTACTTC. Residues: CASSQVGVGSKTQYF.

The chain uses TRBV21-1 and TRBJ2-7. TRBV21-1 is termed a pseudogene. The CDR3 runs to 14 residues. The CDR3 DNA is TGTGCCAGCAGCCCGAGCAGGATAGCCCACGAGCAGTACTTC. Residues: CASSPSRIAHEQYF.

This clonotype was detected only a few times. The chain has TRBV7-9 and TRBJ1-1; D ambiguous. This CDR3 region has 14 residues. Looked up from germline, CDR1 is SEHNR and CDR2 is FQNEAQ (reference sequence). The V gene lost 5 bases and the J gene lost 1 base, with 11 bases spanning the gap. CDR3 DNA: TGTGCCAGCAGCCCAGGCGGTCGGAACACTGAAGCTTTCTTT. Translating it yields CASSPGGRNTEAFF.